The 19 T cell receptor beta chains in this list originate from one sample, sequenced in a study of blood T cell dynamics during melanoma immunotherapy. Here immunoSEQ multiplex PCR was the method, and the copy in TCRdb shows in-frame clones only, minus some. The sample has roughly 6,000 clones, about 90% seen once; the top ten hold around 2%. The time point was: pre-treatment baseline. This specimen was blood, taken from a patient treated with checkpoint blockade. These receptors were obtained from a human donor with melanoma.

The rearrangement joins TRBV5-1 to TRBJ2-3; maybe TRBD1 (5 bases). This CDR3 is 16 amino acids long. V lost 7 bases to trimming and J lost 0 bases, with 18 bases between them. Germline CDR1 reads SGHRS; CDR2 reads YFSETQ. CDR3 coding DNA: TGCGCCAGCTCCTACAGGCCCTTACCTAGCACAGATACGCAGTATTTT. It codes for CASSYRPLPSTDTQYF. Using reference TRBV5-1 and TRBJ2-3 for the parts outside the CDR3, the full variable domain is KAGVTQTPRYLIKTRGQQVTLSCSPISGHRSVSWYQQTPGQGLQFLFEYFSETQRNKGNFPGRFSGRQFSNSRSEMNVSTLELGDSALYLCASSYRPLPSTDTQYFGPGTRLTVL.

The chain combines TRBV9 with TRBJ2-7; TRBD1 matches 7 bases. The CDR3 is made up of 14 amino acids. With V trimmed by 0 bases and J by 7 bases, 7 bases remained unmatched. CDR1 is SGDLS, CDR2 YYNGEE, per germline. The CDR3 nucleotides are TGTGCCAGCAGCGTAGCCAGGGGGTCCGGGGAGCAGTACTTC. Translated: CASSVARGSGEQYF.

V gene TRBV6-5 combines with J gene TRBJ1-1; D ambiguous. The germline gives CDR1 MNHEY, CDR2 SVGAGI. The CDR3 runs to 12 residues. Trimming shortened V by 6 bases and J by 3 bases, and 8 bases separated the two germline ends. The DNA of the CDR3 is TGTGCCAGCAGCGACACCTACACTGAAGCTTTCTTT. It encodes CASSDTYTEAFF.

The genes are TRBV7-2 and TRBJ2-3; unclear D gene. Germline V gene lookup returns CDR1 SGHTA and CDR2 FQGNSA. This CDR3 region has 14 residues. Trimming pared 5 bases from V and 1 base from J, leaving 10 bases between. CDR3 nucleotide sequence: TGTGCCAGCAGCCAGATTCGGGGCACAGATACGCAGTATTTT. Translation: CASSQIRGTDTQYF.

The chain carries TRBV6-5 and TRBJ2-2; D gene uncertain. Germline V gene sequence: CDR1 MNHEY, CDR2 SVGAGI. CDR3 size: 12 residues. V was shortened by 2 bases and J by 4 bases, with 2 bases between the two germline ends. The CDR3 DNA reads as TGTGCCAGCAGTTACGGCACCGGGGAGCTGTTTTTT. Translating gives CASSYGTGELFF.

This clone was counted once. V is TRBV4-3 and J is TRBJ2-7; weak D call: TRBD2 (6 bases). The germline CDR1 and CDR2 sequences are LGHNA and YSLEER. With 0 bases removed from V and 2 bases from J, the gap between germline ends came to 11 bases. The CDR3 length is 15 residues. Here the CDR3 DNA reads TGCGCCAGCAGCCAAGATGCCGGGGGACCCTACGAGCAGTACTTC. Protein sequence: CASSQDAGGPYEQYF.

This sequence joins TRBV5-1 and TRBJ2-5, with D unclear. There are 11 residues in the CDR3. V dropped 2 bases and J dropped 4 bases, with 3 bases sitting between them. From germline, CDR1 is SGHRS and CDR2 YFSETQ. The CDR3 sequence: CASSFRETQYF. The CDR3 DNA sequence: TGCGCCAGCAGCTTTCGAGAGACCCAGTACTTC.

This rearrangement joins TRBV5-5 to TRBJ2-5, with D possibly being TRBD2 (5 bases). The CDR3 is 15 amino acids. CDR1 is SGHKS and CDR2 is YYEKEE in the germline V gene (reference sequence). V gave up 4 bases and J gave up 1 base, with 14 bases separating them. This chain's CDR3 is CASSPGISVQETQYF. DNA of the CDR3: TGTGCCAGCAGCCCGGGGATCTCGGTCCAAGAGACCCAGTACTTC.

V is TRBV5-5 and J is TRBJ2-5, with no clear D. The J call may be wrong; the DNA end is better matched by TRBJ2-7. CDR3 size: 14 residues. Germline V gene sequence: CDR1 SGHKS, CDR2 YYEKEE (reference sequence). CDR3 bases: TGTGCCAGCAGCTTGCGTTTTGCTCTCTACGAGCAGTACTTC. Protein: CASSLRFALYEQYF.

The rearrangement joins TRBV9 to TRBJ2-1; 9 nucleotides align to TRBD1. V shed 2 bases, J shed 1 base, and the junction held 4 bases outside the gene matches. CDR3 length equals 16 residues. CDR1 SGDLS and CDR2 YYNGEE come from the germline V gene. Written as DNA, the CDR3 is TGTGCCAGCAGCGTGACCGGGACAGGGTCCTACAATGAGCAGTTCTTC. Translating gives CASSVTGTGSYNEQFF.

The chain links TRBV18 to TRBJ1-2; 7 nucleotides align to TRBD1. The CDR3 has 18 residues. From germline, CDR1 is KGHSH and CDR2 LQKENI. V lost 2 bases, J lost 3 bases, and 15 bases stayed unmatched. The CDR3 is CASSPSNPTGAMHYGYTF. As DNA, the CDR3 is TGTGCCAGCTCACCATCAAACCCAACAGGGGCCATGCACTATGGCTACACCTTC.

This chain connects TRBV4-3 to TRBJ1-4; maybe TRBD1 (5 bases). Germline V CDR1 and CDR2: LGHNA, YSLEER. Trimming stripped 0 bases from V and 6 bases from J, with 11 bases between. This CDR3 region has 15 residues. Here the CDR3 reads CASSQDSGVYEKLFF. The CDR3 coding sequence is TGCGCCAGCAGCCAAGACTCGGGGGTTTATGAAAAACTGTTTTTT.

The chain employs TRBV30 and TRBJ2-3; 9 nucleotides line up with TRBD1. This CDR3 is built from 14 residues. Unmatched junction bases numbered 2, after V lost 3 bases and J lost 1 base. Germline CDR1 GTSNPN, CDR2 SVGIG (reference sequence). CDR3 region: CAWRRTGGTDTQYF. The CDR3 DNA follows: TGTGCCTGGAGGCGGACAGGGGGCACAGATACGCAGTATTTT.

This sequence joins TRBV7-8 and TRBJ2-1; 14 bases line up with TRBD2. Germline V lookup: CDR1 SGHVS, CDR2 FQNEAQ. With V trimmed by 0 bases and J by 7 bases, 8 bases remained unmatched. CDR3 length: 18 residues. CDR3: CASSLAIRLAGGRNEQFF. The CDR3 bases are TGTGCCAGCAGCTTAGCGATCCGACTAGCGGGGGGGCGTAATGAGCAGTTCTTC.

The chain carries TRBV11-2 and TRBJ2-7; TRBD1 is a possible D gene (5 bases). Trimming removed 5 bases at V and 6 bases at J, with 23 bases between. Germline CDR1 and CDR2: SGHAT and FQNNGV. This CDR3 spans 16 amino acids. Here the CDR3 reads CASSVTVSLEPGEQYF. The CDR3 nucleotides read TGTGCCAGCAGCGTGACAGTGAGCCTTGAACCGGGCGAGCAGTACTTC.

The chain couples TRBV7-2 to TRBJ1-3, with D perhaps matching TRBD1 (5 bases). The CDR3 runs to 14 residues. V dropped 5 bases and J dropped 2 bases, with 10 bases sitting between them. Germline CDR1 SGHTA, CDR2 FQGNSA. The CDR3 DNA sequence: TGTGCCAGCAGCCCCGTGGGGGCTGGAAACACCATATATTTT. Translated, it gives CASSPVGAGNTIYF.

This clone came up once. The V and J genes are TRBV6-5 and TRBJ2-7; D is uncertain. The germline CDR1 and CDR2 sequences are MNHEY and SVGAGI. V lost 4 bases and J lost 6, with 16 bases in between. CDR3 length equals 14 residues. DNA for the CDR3: TGTGCCAGCAGTTTGGATGCAGGCCCCCGCGAGCAGTACTTC. This codes for CASSLDAGPREQYF.

This clone was picked up a small number of times. The genes are TRBV4-1 and TRBJ1-1; 7 bases fit TRBD1. With 4 bases clipped from V and 11 bases from J, the junction kept 7 bases outside the gene matches. This CDR3 spans 12 amino acids. CDR1 is MGHRA and CDR2 is YSYEKL in the germline V gene. The DNA of the CDR3 is TGCGCCAGCAGCCGAGGGGACAGTGGCGCTTTCTTT. It translates to CASSRGDSGAFF.

The genes are TRBV19 and TRBJ2-1; 14 bases are a match to TRBD2. This CDR3 spans 20 amino acids. Germline CDR1 LNHDA, CDR2 SQIVND (reference sequence). J lost 5 bases, V lost 0 bases, and 12 bases had no gene match. The CDR3 is CASSIERTSGGIYYDNEQFF. The CDR3 region has the DNA TGTGCCAGTAGTATAGAACGGACTAGCGGGGGGATCTACTACGACAATGAGCAGTTCTTC.